This T cell receptor beta chain is drawn from a study of OX40 agonist ivuxolimab in advanced cancers. Background on the study: Ivuxolimab is a fully human IgG2 antibody that activates OX40 (CD134). Patients in dose escalation had liver, melanoma, kidney or head and neck cancers.

Produced via immunoSEQ multiplex PCR; TCRdb's table is partial and in-frame only. The sample holds fewer than 80,000 clones, approximately 92% seen once. Findings and caveats of the study: The study found that CD8+ T cells averaged more expanded clones than CD4+. Clonal expansion from baseline to week 6 occurred in both CD4+ and CD8+ T cells.

This clone was detected only once. What it binds is unknown. The germline V and J ends were trimmed by 3 bases and 5 bases, with 11 bases remaining between them. The CDR3 is 13 residues long. Germline CDR1 SGHAT, CDR2 FQNNGV. This receptor was identified in an adult with an advanced solid tumor such as melanoma, head and neck, liver or kidney cancer. Material: CD4+ or CD8+ T cells sorted from blood, obtained in a trial of the OX40 agonist ivuxolimab. The chain links TRBV11-2 to TRBJ2-7; D gene uncertain. In DNA form, the CDR3 reads TGTGCCAGCAGCTTTGAAAGCGACCACGAGCAGTACTTC. Protein: CASSFESDHEQYF.